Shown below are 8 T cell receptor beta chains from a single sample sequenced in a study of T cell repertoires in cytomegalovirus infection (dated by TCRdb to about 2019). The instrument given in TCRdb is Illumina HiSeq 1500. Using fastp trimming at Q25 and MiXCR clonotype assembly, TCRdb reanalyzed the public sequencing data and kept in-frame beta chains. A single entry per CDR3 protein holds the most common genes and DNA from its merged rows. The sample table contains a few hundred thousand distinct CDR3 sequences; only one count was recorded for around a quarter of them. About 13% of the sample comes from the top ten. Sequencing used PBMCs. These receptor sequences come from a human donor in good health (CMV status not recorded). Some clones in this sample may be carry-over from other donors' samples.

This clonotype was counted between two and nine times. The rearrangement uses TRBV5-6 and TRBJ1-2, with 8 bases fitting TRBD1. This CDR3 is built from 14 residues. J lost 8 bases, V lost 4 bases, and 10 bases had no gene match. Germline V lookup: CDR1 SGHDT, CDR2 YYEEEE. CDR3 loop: CASSRLTGEEGYTF. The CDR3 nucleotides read TGTGCCAGCAGCCGCCTGACAGGGGAGGAGGGCTACACCTTC.

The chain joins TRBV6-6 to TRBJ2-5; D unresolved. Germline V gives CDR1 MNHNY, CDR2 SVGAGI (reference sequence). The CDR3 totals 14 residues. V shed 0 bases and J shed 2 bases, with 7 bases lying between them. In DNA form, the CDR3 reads TGTGCCAGCAGTTACTCCCATATACAAGAGACCCAGTACTTC. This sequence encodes CASSYSHIQETQYF.

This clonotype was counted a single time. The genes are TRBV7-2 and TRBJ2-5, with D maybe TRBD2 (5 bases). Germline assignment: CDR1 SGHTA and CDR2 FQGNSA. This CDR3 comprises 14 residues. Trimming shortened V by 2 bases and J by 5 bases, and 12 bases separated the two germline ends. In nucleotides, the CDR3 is TGTGCCAGCAGCTTAAGGAGGCTGCGGGAGACCCAGTACTTC. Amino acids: CASSLRRLRETQYF.

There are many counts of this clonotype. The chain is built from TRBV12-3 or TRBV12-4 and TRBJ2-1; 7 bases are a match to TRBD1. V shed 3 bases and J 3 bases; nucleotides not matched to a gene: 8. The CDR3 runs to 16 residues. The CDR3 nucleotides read TGTGCCAGCAGTTTCCCTACAGGGGAATACTACAATGAGCAGTTCTTC. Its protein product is CASSFPTGEYYNEQFF.

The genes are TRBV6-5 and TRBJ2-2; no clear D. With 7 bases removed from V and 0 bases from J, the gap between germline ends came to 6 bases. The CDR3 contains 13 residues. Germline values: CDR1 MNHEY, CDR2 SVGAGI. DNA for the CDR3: TGTGCCAGCAAGAACTCGAACACCGGGGAGCTGTTTTTT. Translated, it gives CASKNSNTGELFF.

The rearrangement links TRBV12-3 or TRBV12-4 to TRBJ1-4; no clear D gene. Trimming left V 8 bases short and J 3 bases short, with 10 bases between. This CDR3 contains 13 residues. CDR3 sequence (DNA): TGTGCCAGCCTCGCTCAGCCTAATGAAAAACTGTTTTTT. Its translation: CASLAQPNEKLFF.

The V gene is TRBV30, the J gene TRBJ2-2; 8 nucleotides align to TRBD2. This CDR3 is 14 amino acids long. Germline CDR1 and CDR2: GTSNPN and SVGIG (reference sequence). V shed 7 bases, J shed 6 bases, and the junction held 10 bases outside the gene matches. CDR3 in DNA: TGTGCCTCCCTTAGCGGGATGGGGCCCGGGGAGCTGTTTTTT. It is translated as CASLSGMGPGELFF.

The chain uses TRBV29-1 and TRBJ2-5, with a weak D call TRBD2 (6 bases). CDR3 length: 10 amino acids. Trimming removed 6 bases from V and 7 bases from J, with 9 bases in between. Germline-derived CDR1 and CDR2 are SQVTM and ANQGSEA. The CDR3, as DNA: TGCAGCGTGGACGGGGGGACCCAGTACTTC. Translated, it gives CSVDGGTQYF.